This entry features one T cell receptor (beta chain) sequence. This entry belongs to a study of blood T cell repertoires in COVID-19. The CDR3 sequence is 18 residues long. V shed 5 bases, J shed 4 bases, and the junction held 15 bases outside the gene matches. CDR1 and CDR2 from the germline V gene are SGHTA and FQGNSA. The assay was immunoSEQ multiplex PCR, and TCRdb's table has in-frame clones only and misses some. The sample holds about 94,000 clones, over 70% seen once. Sequenced material: peripheral blood. The receptor was derived from a human donor in a cohort sampled during active COVID-19. The rearrangement links TRBV7-2 to TRBJ2-3, with 10 nucleotides matching TRBD2. The CDR3 spells CASSLPPFSGRNADTQYF. The DNA of the CDR3 is TGTGCCAGCAGCCTTCCCCCGTTTAGCGGGAGGAATGCAGATACGCAGTATTTT.